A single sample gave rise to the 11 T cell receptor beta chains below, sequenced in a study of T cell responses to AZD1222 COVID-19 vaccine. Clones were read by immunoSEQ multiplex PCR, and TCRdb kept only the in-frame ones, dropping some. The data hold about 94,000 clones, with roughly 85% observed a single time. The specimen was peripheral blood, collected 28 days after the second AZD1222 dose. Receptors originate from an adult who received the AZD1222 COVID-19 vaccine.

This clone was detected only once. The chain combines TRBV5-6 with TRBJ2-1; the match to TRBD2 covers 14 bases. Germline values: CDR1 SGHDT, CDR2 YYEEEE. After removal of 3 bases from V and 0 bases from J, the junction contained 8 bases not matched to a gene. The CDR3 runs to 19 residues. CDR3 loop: CASSWGLAGEVSSYNEQFF. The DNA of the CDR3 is TGTGCCAGCAGCTGGGGACTAGCGGGGGAAGTTAGCTCCTACAATGAGCAGTTCTTC.

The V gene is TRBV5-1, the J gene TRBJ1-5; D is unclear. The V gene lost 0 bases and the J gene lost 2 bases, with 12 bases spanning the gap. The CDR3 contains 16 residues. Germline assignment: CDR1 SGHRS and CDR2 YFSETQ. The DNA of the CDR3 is TGCGCCAGCAGCTTGGAAGGGAGCCCCCGCAATCAGCCCCAGCATTTT. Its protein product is CASSLEGSPRNQPQHF.

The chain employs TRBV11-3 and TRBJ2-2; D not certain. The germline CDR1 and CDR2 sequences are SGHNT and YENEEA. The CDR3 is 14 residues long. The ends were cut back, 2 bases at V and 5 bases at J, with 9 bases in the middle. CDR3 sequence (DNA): TGTGCCAGCAGCTTACGATGGGATACCGGGGAGCTGTTTTTT. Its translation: CASSLRWDTGELFF.

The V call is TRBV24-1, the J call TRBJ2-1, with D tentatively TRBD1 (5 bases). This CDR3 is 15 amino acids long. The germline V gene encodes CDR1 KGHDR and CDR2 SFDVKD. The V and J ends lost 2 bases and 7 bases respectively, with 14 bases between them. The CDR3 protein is CATSDSISSGNEQFF. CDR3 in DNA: TGTGCCACCAGTGATTCTATTAGTTCAGGGAATGAGCAGTTCTTC.

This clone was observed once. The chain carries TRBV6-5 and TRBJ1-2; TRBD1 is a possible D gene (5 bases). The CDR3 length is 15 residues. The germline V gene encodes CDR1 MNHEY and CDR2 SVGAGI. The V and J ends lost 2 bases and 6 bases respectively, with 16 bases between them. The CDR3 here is CASSYLGAREHGYTF. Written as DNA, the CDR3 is TGTGCCAGCAGTTACCTGGGCGCCAGGGAGCATGGCTACACCTTC.

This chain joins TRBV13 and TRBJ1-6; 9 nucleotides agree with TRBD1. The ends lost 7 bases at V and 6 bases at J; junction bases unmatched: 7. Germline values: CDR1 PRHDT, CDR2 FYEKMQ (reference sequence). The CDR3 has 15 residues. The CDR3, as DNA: TGTGCCAGCATCCGGGACAGGGAGGCTAATTCACCCCTCCACTTT. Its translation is CASIRDREANSPLHF.

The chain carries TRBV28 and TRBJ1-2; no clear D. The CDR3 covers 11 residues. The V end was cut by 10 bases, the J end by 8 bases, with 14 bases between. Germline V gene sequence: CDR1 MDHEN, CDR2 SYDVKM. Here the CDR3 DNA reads TGTGCCACAAGCGGGGAACGGGGCTACACCTTC. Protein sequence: CATSGERGYTF.

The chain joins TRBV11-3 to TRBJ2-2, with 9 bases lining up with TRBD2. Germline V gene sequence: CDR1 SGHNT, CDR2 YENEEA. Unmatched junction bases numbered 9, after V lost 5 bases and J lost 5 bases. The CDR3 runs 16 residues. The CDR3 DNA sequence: TGTGCCAGCAGCCTTGTAGCGGGAGTGGGGACCGGGGAGCTGTTTTTT. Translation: CASSLVAGVGTGELFF. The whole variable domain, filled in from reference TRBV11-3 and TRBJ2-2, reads EAGVVQSPRYKIIEKKQPVAFWCNPISGHNTLYWYLQNLGQGPELLIRYENEEAVDDSQLPKDRFSAERLKGVDSTLKIQPAELGDSAVYLCASSLVAGVGTGELFFGEGSRLTVL.

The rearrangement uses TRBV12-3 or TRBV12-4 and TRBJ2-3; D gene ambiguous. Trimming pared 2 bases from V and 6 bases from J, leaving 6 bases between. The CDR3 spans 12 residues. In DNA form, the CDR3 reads TGTGCCAGCAGTTTATCGAGGGATACGCAGTATTTT. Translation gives CASSLSRDTQYF.

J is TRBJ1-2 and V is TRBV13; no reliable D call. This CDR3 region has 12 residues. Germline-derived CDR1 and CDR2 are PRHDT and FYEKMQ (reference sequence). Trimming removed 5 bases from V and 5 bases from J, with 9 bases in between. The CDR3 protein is CASSPSVYGYTF. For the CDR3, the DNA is TGTGCCAGCAGCCCATCAGTTTATGGCTACACCTTC.

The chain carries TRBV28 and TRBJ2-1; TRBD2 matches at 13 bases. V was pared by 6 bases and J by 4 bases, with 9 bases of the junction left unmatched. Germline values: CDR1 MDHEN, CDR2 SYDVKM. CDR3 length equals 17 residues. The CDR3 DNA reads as TGTGCCAGCAGCCACACTAGCGGGAGGGCATCTTACAATGAGCAGTTCTTC. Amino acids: CASSHTSGRASYNEQFF. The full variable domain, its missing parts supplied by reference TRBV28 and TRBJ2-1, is DVKVTQSSRYLVKRTGEKVFLECVQDMDHENMFWYRQDPGLGLRLIYFSYDVKMKEKGDIPEGYSVSREKKERFSLILESASTNQTSMYLCASSHTSGRASYNEQFFGPGTRLTVL.